This T cell receptor (beta chain) was sequenced during a study of CXCR3-negative and CXCR3-positive naive CD8 T cells. Study-wide results and caveats: Much lower diversity was found in memory CD8+ cells, while both naive subsets had comparably high diversity.

Subsets of CD8+ T cells were each sorted in triplicate at a few hundred thousand cells apiece. Preparation of TRB cDNA libraries relied on 5' RACE carrying UMI labels. TCRdb reanalyzed the 5' RACE reads and collapses them to one entry per CDR3 protein, without DNA. The sample yields about 53,000 distinct CDR3 sequences, of which the top ten take up approximately 0.42%. The CDR3 is made up of 12 amino acids. Germline values: CDR1 SQVTM, CDR2 ANQGSEA. Of note for this clonotype: Antigen: not known.

The sequenced sample was naive CXCR3- CD8+ T cells from blood. This sample's subset: CD45RO-CCR7+CD27+CD95- naive CD8+ T cells lacking CXCR3 (TNR3-). The rearrangement uses TRBV29-1 and TRBJ2-7. This receptor was identified in a human donor in good health. Some clones in this sample may be carry-over from other donors' samples. CDR3 protein: CSVEEGTDEQYF.